This T cell receptor beta chain was profiled in a study of T cell changes during pregnancy in multiple sclerosis. Data came from immunoSEQ multiplex PCR; TCRdb stores just in-frame clones and leaves some out. The sample lists around 96,000 clones; around 94% were seen once. The CDR3 extends over 13 amino acids. CDR1 is MNHNY and CDR2 is SVGAGI in the germline V gene (reference sequence). V lost 6 bases, J lost 1 base, and 9 bases lay in between. V is TRBV6-6 and J is TRBJ1-1; D perhaps matches TRBD1 (6 bases). Sequencing used peripheral blood, obtained after pregnancy. The TCR was taken from a female donor in good health, enrolled as a control in a pregnancy study. Here the CDR3 reads CASRLGQNTEAFF. CDR3 DNA: TGTGCCAGCAGGTTGGGACAGAACACTGAAGCTTTCTTT.